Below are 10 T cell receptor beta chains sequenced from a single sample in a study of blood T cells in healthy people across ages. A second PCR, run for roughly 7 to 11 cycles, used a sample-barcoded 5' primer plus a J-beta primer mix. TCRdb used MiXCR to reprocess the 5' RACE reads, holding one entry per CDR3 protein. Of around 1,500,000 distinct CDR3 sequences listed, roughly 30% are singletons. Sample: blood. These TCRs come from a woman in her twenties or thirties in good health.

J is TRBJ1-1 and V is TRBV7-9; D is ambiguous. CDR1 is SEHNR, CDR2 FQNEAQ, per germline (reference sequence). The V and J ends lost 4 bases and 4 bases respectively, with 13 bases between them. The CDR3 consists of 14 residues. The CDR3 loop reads CASSSTSYSTEAFF. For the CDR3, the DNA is TGTGCCAGCAGCTCGACCTCATACAGCACTGAAGCTTTCTTT.

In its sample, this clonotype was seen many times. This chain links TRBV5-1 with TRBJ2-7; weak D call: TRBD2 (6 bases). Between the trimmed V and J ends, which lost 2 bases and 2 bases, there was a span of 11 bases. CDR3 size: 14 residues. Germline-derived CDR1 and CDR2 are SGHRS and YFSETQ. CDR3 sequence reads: CASSLIGGTYEQYF. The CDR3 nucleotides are TGCGCCAGCAGCTTAATTGGGGGGACCTACGAGCAGTACTTC.

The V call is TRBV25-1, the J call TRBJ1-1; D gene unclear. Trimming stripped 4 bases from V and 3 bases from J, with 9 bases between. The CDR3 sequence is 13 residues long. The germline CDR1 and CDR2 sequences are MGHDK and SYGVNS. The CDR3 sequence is CASSVGLDTEAFF. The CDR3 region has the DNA TGTGCCAGCAGTGTGGGCCTCGACACTGAAGCTTTCTTT.

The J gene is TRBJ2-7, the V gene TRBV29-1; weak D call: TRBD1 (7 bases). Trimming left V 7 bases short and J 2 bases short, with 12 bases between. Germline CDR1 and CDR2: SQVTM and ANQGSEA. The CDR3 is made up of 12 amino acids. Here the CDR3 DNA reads TGCAGCGGCAGGGGGGAGACCTACGAGCAGTACTTC. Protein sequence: CSGRGETYEQYF.

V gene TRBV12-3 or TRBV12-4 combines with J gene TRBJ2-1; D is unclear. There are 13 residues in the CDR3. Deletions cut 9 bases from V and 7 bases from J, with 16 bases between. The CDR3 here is CASRLGSVNEQFF. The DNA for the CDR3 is TGTGCCAGTCGATTGGGAAGCGTGAATGAGCAGTTCTTC.

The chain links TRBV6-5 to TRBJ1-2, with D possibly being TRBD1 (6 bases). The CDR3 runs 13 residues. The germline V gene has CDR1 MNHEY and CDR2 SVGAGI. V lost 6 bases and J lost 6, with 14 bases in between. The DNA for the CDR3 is TGTGCCAGCAGCCGCCAGGGGAGGCATGGCTACACCTTC. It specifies CASSRQGRHGYTF.

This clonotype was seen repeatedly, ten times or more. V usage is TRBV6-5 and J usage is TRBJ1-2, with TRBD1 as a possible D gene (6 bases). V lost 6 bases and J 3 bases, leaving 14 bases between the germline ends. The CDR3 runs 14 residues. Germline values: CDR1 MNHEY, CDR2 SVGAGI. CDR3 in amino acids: CASRGGGRHYGYTF. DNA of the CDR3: TGTGCCAGCAGGGGAGGGGGGCGGCACTATGGCTACACCTTC.

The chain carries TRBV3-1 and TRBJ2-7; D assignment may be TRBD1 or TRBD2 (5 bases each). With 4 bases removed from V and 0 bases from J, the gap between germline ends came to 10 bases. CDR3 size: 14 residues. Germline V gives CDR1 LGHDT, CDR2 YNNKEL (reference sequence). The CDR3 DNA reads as TGTGCCAGCAGCCGGGACGGCAGCTCCTACGAGCAGTACTTC. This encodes CASSRDGSSYEQYF.

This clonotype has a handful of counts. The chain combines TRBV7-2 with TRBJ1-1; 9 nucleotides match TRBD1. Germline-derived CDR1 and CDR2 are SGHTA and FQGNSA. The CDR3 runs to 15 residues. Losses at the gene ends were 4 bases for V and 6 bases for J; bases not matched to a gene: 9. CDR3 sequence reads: CASSSRGGQGPEAFF. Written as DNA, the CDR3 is TGTGCCAGCAGCTCCCGGGGGGGACAGGGCCCTGAAGCTTTCTTT.

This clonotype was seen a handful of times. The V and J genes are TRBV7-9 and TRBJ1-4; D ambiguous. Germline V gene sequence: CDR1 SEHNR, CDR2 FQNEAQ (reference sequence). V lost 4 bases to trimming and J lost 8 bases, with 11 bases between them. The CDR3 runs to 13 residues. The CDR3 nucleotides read TGTGCCAGCAGCTACAGTAAGGGCGAAAAACTGTTTTTT. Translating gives CASSYSKGEKLFF.